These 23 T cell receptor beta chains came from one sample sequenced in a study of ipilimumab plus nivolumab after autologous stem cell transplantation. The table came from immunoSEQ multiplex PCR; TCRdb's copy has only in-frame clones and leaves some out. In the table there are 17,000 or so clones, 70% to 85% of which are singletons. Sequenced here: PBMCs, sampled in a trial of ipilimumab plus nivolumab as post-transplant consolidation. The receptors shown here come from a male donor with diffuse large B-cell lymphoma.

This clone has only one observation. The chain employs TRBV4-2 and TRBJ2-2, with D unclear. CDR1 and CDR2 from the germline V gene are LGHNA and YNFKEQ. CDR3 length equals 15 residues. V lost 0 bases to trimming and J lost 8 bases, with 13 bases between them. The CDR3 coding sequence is TGTGCCAGCAGCCAAGATTTGGCATATTCTGGGGAGCTGTTTTTT. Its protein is CASSQDLAYSGELFF.

CDR3 bases: TGTGCCAGTAGTATAGATAATTCCGGACAGACTAATTCACCCCTCCACTTT. It encodes CASSIDNSGQTNSPLHF. V usage is TRBV19 and J usage is TRBJ1-6; TRBD1 is a possible D gene (6 bases). V lost 0 bases and J lost 6, with 15 bases in between. There are 17 residues in the CDR3. Germline values: CDR1 LNHDA, CDR2 SQIVND (reference sequence).

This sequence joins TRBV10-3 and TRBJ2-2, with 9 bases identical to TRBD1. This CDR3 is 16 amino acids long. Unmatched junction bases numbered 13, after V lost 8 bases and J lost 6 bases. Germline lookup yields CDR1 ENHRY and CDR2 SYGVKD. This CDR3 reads CAIFRRGTGTAGELFF. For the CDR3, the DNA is TGTGCCATCTTCCGGAGGGGGACAGGGACGGCCGGGGAGCTGTTTTTT.

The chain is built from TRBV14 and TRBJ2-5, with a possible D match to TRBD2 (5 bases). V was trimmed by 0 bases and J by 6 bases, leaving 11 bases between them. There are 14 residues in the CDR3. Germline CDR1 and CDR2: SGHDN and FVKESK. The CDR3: CASSQETLGKTQYF. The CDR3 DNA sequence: TGTGCCAGCAGCCAAGAAACACTCGGGAAGACCCAGTACTTC.

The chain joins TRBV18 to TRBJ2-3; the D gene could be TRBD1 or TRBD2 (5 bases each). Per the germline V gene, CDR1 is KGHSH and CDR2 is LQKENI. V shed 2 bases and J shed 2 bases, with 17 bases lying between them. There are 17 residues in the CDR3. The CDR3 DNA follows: TGTGCCAGCTCACCATCTCCGGGGCAGATCTCCACAGATACGCAGTATTTT. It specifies CASSPSPGQISTDTQYF.

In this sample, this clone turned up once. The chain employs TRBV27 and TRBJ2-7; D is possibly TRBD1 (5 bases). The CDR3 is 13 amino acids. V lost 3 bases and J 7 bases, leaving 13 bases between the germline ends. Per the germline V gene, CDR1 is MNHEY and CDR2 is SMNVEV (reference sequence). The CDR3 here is CASSLGLSREQYF. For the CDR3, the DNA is TGTGCCAGCAGTTTGGGGCTCTCGCGGGAGCAGTACTTC.

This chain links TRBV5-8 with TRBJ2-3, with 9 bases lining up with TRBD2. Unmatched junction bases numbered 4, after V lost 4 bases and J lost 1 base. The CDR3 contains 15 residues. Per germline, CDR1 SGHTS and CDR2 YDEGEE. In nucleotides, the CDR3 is TGTGCCAGCAGCAGACTAGCGGCCGGCACAGATACGCAGTATTTT. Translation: CASSRLAAGTDTQYF.

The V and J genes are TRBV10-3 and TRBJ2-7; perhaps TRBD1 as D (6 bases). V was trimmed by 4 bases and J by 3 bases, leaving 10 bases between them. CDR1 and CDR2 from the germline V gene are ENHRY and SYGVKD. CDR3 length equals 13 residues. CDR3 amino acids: CAISAGQNYEQYF. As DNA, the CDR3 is TGTGCCATCAGTGCGGGACAAAACTACGAGCAGTACTTC.

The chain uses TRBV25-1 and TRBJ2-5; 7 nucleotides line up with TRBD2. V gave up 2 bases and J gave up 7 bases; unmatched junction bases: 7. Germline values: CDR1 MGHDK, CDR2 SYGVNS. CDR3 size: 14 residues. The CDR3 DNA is TGTGCCAGCAGTGAAGGGTGGGGCGGGGGGACCCAGTACTTC. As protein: CASSEGWGGGTQYF.

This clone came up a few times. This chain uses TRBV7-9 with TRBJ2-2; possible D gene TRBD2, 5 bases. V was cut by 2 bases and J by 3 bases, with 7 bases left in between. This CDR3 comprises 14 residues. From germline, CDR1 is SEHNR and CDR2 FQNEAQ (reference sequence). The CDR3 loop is CASSLTLDTGELFF. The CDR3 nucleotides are TGTGCCAGCAGCTTAACACTAGACACCGGGGAGCTGTTTTTT. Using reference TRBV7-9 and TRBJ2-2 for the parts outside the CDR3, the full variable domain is DTGVSQNPRHKITKRGQNVTFRCDPISEHNRLYWYRQTLGQGPEFLTYFQNEAQLEKSRLLSDRFSAERPKGSFSTLEIQRTEQGDSAMYLCASSLTLDTGELFFGEGSRLTVL.

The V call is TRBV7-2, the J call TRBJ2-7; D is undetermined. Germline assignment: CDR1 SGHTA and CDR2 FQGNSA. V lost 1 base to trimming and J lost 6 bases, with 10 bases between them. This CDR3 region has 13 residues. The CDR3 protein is CASSLGPSREQYF. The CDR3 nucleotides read TGTGCCAGCAGCTTAGGGCCTTCTCGCGAGCAGTACTTC.

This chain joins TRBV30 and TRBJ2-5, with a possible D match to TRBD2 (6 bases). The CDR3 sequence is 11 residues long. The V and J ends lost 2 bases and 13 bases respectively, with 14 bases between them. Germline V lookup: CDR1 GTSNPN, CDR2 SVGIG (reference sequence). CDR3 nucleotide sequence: TGTGCCTGGAGTCCTGGGACTGAGCGGTACTTC. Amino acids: CAWSPGTERYF.

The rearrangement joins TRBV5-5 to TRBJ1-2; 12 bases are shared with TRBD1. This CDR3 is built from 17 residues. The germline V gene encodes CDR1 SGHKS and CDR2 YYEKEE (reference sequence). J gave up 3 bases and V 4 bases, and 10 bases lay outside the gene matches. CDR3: CASSPTGTGGWDYGYTF. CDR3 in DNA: TGTGCCAGCAGCCCTACCGGGACAGGGGGCTGGGACTATGGCTACACCTTC.

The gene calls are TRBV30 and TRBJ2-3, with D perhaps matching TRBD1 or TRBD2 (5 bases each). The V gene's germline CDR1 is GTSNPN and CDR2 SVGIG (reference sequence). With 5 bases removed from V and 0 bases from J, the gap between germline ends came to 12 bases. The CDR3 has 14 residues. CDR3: CAWAYGASTDTQYF. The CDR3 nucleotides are TGTGCCTGGGCCTACGGGGCTAGCACAGATACGCAGTATTTT.

CDR3 DNA sequence: TGCGCCAGCAGCCCAGGGACAGGAATGGGAAATCTCTATGGCTACACCTTC. This codes for CASSPGTGMGNLYGYTF. V is TRBV4-1 and J is TRBJ1-2, with TRBD1 identical over 8 bases. The CDR3 is made up of 17 amino acids. The J segment lost 4 bases and the V segment lost 4 bases, leaving 14 bases of the junction unmatched. The germline gives CDR1 MGHRA, CDR2 YSYEKL.

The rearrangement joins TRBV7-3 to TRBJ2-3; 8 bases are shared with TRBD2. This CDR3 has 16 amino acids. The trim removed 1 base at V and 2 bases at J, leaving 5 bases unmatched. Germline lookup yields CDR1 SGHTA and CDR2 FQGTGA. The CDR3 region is CASSLKAGGVTDTQYF. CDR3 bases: TGTGCCAGCAGCTTAAAGGCGGGGGGCGTCACAGATACGCAGTATTTT.

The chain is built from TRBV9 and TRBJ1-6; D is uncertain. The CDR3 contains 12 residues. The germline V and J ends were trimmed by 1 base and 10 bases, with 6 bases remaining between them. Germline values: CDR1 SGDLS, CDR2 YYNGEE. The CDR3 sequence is CASSVLNSPLHF. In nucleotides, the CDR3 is TGTGCCAGCAGCGTATTGAACTCACCCCTCCACTTT.

CDR3 in DNA: TGTGCCAGCAGCCACGGGACTAGCGGGAGTTTGGCCGAGCAGTACTTC. It yields the protein CASSHGTSGSLAEQYF. This chain links TRBV5-6 with TRBJ2-7; 14 nucleotides match TRBD2. The V segment lost 4 bases and the J segment 6 bases; nucleotides outside the gene matches: 9. The CDR3 totals 16 residues. Germline V gene sequence: CDR1 SGHDT, CDR2 YYEEEE.

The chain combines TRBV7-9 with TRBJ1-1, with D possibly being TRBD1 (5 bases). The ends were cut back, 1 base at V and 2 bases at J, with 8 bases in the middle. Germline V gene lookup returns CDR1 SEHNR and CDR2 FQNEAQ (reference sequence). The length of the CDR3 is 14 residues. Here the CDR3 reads CASSLGQGNTEAFF. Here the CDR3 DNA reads TGTGCCAGCAGCTTAGGCCAGGGAAACACTGAAGCTTTCTTT. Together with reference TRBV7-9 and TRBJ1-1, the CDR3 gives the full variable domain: DTGVSQNPRHKITKRGQNVTFRCDPISEHNRLYWYRQTLGQGPEFLTYFQNEAQLEKSRLLSDRFSAERPKGSFSTLEIQRTEQGDSAMYLCASSLGQGNTEAFFGQGTRLTVV.

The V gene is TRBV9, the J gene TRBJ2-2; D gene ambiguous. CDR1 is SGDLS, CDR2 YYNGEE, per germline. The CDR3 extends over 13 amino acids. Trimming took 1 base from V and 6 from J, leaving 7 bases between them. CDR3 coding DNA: TGTGCCAGCAGCGTAAGGGATCCCGGGGAGCTGTTTTTT. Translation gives CASSVRDPGELFF.

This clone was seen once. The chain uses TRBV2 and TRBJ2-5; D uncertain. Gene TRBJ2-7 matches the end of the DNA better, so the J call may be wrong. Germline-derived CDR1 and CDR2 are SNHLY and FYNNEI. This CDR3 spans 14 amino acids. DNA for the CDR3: TGTGCCAGCAGTTCTATTGGACGGGTCTACGAGCAGTACTTC. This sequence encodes CASSSIGRVYEQYF.

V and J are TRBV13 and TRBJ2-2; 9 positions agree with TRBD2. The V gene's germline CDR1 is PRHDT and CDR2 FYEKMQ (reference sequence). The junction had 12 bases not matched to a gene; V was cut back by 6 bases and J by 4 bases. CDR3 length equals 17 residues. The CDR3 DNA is TGTGCCAGCAGTATCAAGCCAGGACTAGCGCTCACCGGGGAGCTGTTTTTT. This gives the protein CASSIKPGLALTGELFF.

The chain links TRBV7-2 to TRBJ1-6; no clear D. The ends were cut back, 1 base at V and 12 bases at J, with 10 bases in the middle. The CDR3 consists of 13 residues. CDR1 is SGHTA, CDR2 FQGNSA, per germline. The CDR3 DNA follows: TGTGCCAGCAGCTTAGAAGTTGTCGGACCCCTCCACTTT. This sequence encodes CASSLEVVGPLHF.